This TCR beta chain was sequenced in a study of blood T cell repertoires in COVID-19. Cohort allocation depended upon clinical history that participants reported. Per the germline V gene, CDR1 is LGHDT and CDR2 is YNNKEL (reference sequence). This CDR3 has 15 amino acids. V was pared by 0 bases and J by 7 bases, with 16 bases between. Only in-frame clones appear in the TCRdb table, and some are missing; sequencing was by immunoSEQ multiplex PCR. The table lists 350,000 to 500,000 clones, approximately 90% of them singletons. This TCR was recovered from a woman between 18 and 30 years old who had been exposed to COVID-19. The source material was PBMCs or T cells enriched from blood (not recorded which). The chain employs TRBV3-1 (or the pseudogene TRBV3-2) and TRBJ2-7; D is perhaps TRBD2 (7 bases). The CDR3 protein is CASSQEGAGAGEQYF. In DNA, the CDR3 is TGTGCCAGCAGCCAAGAGGGGGCGGGAGCAGGGGAGCAGTACTTC.